The source of this T cell receptor beta chain is a study of PD-1 blockade in classical Hodgkin lymphoma. Overall study results and limits: There remain no defined causes for the repertoire differences, which possibly reflect disease activity or prior therapy. Compared with healthy donors, newly diagnosed patients reportedly showed lower baseline TCR diversity.

Time point specified: newly diagnosed, previously untreated cHL patient sample. With magnetic negative selection, CD4+ T cells were purified from PBMCs that had been thawed. Comparison came from newly diagnosed, untreated classical Hodgkin lymphoma PBMCs. Germline loops: CDR1 MNHNS, CDR2 SASEGT. Deletions cut 1 base from V and 3 bases from J, with 6 bases between. The CDR3 loop spans 13 amino acids. Profiling relied on immunoSEQ multiplex PCR, and the TCRdb table lists in-frame clones only, not all of them. The sample holds nearly 25,000 clones; around 90% are singletons and the top ten take 0.5% to 0.55%. For this clone: Its antigen remains unidentified.

The V and J genes are TRBV6-1 and TRBJ1-2; D is uncertain. The TCR was taken from a human donor with classical Hodgkin lymphoma. The sequenced material came from CD4+ T cells from blood. As DNA, the CDR3 is TGTGCCAGCAGTGAAGGGGTGCACTATGGCTACACCTTC. Amino acids: CASSEGVHYGYTF.